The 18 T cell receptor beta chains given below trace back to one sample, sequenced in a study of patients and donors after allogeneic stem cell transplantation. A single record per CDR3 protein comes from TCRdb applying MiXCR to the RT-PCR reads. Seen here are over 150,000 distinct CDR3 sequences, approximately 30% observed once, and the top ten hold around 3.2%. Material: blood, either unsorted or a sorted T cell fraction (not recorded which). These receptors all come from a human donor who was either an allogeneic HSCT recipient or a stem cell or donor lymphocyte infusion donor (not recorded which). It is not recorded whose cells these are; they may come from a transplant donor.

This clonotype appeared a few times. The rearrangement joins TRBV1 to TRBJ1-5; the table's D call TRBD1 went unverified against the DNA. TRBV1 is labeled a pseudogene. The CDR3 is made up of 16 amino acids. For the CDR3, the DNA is TGCACCAGCAGCCAAGAGGGGGACAGGGGGAATCAGCCCCAGCATTTT. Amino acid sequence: CTSSQEGDRGNQPQHF.

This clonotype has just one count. In nucleotides, the CDR3 is TGCAGCGTTGTATATAGCACAGATACGCAGTATTTT. It translates to CSVVYSTDTQYF. The chain couples TRBV29-1 to TRBJ2-3; D remains ambiguous. Germline V lookup: CDR1 SQVTM, CDR2 ANQGSEA. V was trimmed by 4 bases and J by 0 bases, leaving 5 bases between them. The CDR3 is 12 amino acids.

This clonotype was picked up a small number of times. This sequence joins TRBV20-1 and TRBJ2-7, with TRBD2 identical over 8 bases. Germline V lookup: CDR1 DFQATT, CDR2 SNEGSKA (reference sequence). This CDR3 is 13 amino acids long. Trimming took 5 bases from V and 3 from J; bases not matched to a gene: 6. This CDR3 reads CSAELAVNYEQYF. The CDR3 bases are TGCAGTGCTGAACTAGCGGTGAACTACGAGCAGTACTTC.

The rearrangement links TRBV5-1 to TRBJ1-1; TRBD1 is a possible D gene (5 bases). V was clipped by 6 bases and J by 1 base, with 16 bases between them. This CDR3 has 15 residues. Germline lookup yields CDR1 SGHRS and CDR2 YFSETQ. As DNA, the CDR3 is TGCGCCAGCACCGCCCGGGGCAGACAGAACACTGAAGCTTTCTTT. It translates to CASTARGRQNTEAFF. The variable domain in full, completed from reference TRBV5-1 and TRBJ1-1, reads KAGVTQTPRYLIKTRGQQVTLSCSPISGHRSVSWYQQTPGQGLQFLFEYFSETQRNKGNFPGRFSGRQFSNSRSEMNVSTLELGDSALYLCASTARGRQNTEAFFGQGTRLTVV.

The CDR3 region is CASSLDVQETQYF. The CDR3 DNA follows: TGTGCCAGCAGCTTAGATGTCCAAGAGACCCAGTACTTC. V and J are TRBV11-2 and TRBJ2-5; D gene ambiguous. Between the trimmed V and J ends, which lost 0 bases and 1 base, there was a span of 3 bases. The CDR3 extends over 13 amino acids. Germline loops: CDR1 SGHAT, CDR2 FQNNGV. Based on the CDR3 plus reference TRBV11-2 and TRBJ2-5, the full variable domain is EAGVAQSPRYKIIEKRQSVAFWCNPISGHATLYWYQQILGQGPKLLIQFQNNGVVDDSQLPKDRFSAERLKGVDSTLKIQPAKLEDSAVYLCASSLDVQETQYFGPGTRLLVL.

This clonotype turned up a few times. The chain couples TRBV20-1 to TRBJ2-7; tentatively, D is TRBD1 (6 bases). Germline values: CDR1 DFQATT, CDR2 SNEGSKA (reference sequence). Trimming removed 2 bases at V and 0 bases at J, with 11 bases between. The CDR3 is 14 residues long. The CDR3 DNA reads TGCAGTGCTAGAAACCCAGGGGTCTCCTACGAGCAGTACTTC. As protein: CSARNPGVSYEQYF.

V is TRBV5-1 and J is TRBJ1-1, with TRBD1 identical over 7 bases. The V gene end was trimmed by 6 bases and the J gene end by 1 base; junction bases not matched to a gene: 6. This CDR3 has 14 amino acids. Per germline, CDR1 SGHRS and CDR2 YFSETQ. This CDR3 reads CASMQGVANTEAFF. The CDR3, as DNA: TGCGCCAGCATGCAGGGGGTGGCGAACACTGAAGCTTTCTTT.

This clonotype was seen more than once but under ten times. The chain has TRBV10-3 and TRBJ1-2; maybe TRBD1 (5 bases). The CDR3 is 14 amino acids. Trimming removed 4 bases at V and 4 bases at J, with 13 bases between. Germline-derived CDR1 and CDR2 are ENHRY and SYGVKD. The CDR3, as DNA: TGTGCCATCAGTGTAACGTCGGGGCTCTATGGCTACACCTTC. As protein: CAISVTSGLYGYTF.

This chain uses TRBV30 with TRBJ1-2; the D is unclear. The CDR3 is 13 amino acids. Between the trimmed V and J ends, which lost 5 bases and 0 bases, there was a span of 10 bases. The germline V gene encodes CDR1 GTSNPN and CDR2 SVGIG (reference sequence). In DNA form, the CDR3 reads TGTGCCTGGGCCCTCACTACTAACTATGGCTACACCTTC. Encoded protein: CAWALTTNYGYTF.

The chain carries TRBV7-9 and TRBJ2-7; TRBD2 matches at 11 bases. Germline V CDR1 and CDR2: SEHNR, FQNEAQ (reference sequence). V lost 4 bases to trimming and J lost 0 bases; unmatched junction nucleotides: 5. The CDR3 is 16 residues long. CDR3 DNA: TGTGCCAGCAGCTCGGGGACTAGCGGTCGCTCCTACGAGCAGTACTTC. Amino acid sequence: CASSSGTSGRSYEQYF.

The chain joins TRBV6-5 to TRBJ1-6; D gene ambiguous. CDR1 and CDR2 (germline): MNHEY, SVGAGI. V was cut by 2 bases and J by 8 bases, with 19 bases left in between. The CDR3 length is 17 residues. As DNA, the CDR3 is TGTGCCAGCAGTTACGGGAGGGAAGGAATCGGATATTCACCCCTCCACTTT. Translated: CASSYGREGIGYSPLHF.

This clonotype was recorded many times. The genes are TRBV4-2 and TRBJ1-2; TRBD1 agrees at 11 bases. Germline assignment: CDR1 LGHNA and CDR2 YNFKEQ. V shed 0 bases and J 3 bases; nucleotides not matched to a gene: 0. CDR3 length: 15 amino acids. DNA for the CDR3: TGTGCCAGCAGCCAAGAGGGACAGGGGGACTATGGCTACACCTTC. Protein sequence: CASSQEGQGDYGYTF.

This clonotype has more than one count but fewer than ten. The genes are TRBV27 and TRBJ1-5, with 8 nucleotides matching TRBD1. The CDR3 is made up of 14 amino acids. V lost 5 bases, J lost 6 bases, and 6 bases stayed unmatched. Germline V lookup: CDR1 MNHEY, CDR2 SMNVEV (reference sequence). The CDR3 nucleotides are TGTGCCAGCAGTATTGACAGGGGAGGTCAGCCCCAGCATTTT. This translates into CASSIDRGGQPQHF.

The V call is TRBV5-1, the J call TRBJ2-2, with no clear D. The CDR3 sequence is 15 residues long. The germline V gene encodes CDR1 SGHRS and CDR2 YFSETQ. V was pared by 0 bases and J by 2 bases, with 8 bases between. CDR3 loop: CASSLVAINTGELFF. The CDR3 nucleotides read TGCGCCAGCAGCTTGGTGGCGATTAACACCGGGGAGCTGTTTTTT.

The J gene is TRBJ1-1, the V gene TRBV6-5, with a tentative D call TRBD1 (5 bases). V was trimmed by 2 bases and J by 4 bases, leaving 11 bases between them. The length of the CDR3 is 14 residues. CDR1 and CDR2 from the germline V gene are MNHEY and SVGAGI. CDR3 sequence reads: CASSYDSGSTEAFF. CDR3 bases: TGTGCCAGCAGTTACGACTCAGGGAGCACTGAAGCTTTCTTT.

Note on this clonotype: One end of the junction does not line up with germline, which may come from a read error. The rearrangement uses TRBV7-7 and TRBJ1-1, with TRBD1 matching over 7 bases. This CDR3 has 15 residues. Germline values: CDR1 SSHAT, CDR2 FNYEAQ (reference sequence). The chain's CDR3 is CASSPVGQVNTEAFF. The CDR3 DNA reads TGTGCTAGCAGCCCAGTCGGACAGGTGAACACTGAAGCTTTCTTT.

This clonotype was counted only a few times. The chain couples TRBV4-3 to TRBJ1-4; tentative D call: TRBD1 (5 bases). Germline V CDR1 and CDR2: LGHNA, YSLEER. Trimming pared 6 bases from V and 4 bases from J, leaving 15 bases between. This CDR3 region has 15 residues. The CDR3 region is CASSWGRLLNEKLFF. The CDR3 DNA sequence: TGCGCCAGCAGTTGGGGCAGACTCCTTAATGAAAAACTGTTTTTT.

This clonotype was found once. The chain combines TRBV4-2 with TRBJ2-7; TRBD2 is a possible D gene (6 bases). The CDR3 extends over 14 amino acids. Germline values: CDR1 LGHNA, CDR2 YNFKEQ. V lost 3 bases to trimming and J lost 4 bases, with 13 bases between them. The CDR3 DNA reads TGTGCCAGCAGCCACGGGGGTAACCTATACGAGCAGTACTTC. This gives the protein CASSHGGNLYEQYF.